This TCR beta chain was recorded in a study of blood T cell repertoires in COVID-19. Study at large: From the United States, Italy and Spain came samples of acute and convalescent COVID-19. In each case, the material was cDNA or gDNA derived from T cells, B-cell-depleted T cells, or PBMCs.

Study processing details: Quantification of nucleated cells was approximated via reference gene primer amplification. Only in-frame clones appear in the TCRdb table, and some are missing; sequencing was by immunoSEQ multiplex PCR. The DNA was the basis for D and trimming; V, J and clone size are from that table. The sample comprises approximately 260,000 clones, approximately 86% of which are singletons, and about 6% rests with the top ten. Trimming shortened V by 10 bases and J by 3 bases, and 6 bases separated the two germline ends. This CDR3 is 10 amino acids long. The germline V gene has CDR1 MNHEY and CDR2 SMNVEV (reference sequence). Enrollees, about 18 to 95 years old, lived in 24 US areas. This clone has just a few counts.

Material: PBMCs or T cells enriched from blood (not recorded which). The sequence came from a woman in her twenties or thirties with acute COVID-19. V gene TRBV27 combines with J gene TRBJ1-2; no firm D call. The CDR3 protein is CATTDYGYTF. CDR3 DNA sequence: TGTGCCACCACGGACTATGGCTACACCTTC.